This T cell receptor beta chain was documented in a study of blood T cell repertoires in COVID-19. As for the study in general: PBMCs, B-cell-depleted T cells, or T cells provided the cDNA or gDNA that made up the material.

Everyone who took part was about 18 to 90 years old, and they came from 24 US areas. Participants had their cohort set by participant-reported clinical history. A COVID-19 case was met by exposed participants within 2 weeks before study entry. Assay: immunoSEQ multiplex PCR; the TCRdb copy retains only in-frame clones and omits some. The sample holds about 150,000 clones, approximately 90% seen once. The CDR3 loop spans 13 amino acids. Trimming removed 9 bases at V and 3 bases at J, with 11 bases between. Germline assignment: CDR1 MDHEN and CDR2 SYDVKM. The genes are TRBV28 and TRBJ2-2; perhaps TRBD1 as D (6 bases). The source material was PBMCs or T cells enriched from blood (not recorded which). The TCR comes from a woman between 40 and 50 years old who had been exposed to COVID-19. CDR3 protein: CASQGFDTGELFF. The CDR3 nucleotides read TGTGCCAGTCAGGGGTTTGACACCGGGGAGCTGTTTTTT. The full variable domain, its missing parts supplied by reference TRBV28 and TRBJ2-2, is DVKVTQSSRYLVKRTGEKVFLECVQDMDHENMFWYRQDPGLGLRLIYFSYDVKMKEKGDIPEGYSVSREKKERFSLILESASTNQTSMYLCASQGFDTGELFFGEGSRLTVL.